These 24 T cell receptor beta chains share one sample of origin, sequenced in a study of blood T cell repertoires in COVID-19. The data were produced by immunoSEQ multiplex PCR, yet TCRdb's version contains in-frame clones alone and is incomplete. Of around 250,000 clones in the sample, approximately 85% were seen once. Input material: peripheral blood. The receptors come from a man at least 80 years old with acute or convalescent COVID-19.

The CDR3 loop is CASSLGANTEAFF. The CDR3 bases are TGTGCCAGCAGCTTGGGGGCGAACACTGAAGCTTTCTTT. This chain connects TRBV5-4 to TRBJ1-1; D is undetermined. CDR1 SGHNT and CDR2 YYREEE come from the germline V gene (reference sequence). The length of the CDR3 is 13 residues. Trimming took off 0 bases at V and 1 base at J, with 4 bases between the two ends. The full variable domain, with the rest looked up from reference TRBV5-4 and TRBJ1-1, is ETGVTQSPTHLIKTRGQQVTLRCSSQSGHNTVSWYQQALGQGPQFIFQYYREEENGRGNFPPRFSGLQFPNYSSELNVNALELDDSALYLCASSLGANTEAFFGQGTRLTVV.

The chain couples TRBV15 to TRBJ2-2; TRBD2 might be the D (5 bases). The germline V gene has CDR1 LNHNV and CDR2 YYDKDF (reference sequence). The CDR3 has 14 amino acids. Trimming stripped 6 bases from V and 3 bases from J, with 11 bases between. The CDR3: CATRPPGYTGELFF. The CDR3 DNA sequence: TGTGCCACCAGGCCACCGGGGTACACCGGGGAGCTGTTTTTT.

This clone was observed a few times. The chain employs TRBV5-1 and TRBJ2-5, with 7 bases matching TRBD2. Trimming removed 3 bases from V and 5 bases from J; junction bases left unmatched: 7. The CDR3 spans 14 residues. Germline values: CDR1 SGHRS, CDR2 YFSETQ. The CDR3 DNA reads as TGCGCCAGCAGCTCTTCCCTAGCGGCGGAGACCCAGTACTTC. The encoded protein is CASSSSLAAETQYF.

J is TRBJ1-1 and V is TRBV2; the D is unclear. V was shortened by 4 bases and J by 5 bases, with 14 bases between the two germline ends. Germline assignment: CDR1 SNHLY and CDR2 FYNNEI. The CDR3 has 14 amino acids. CDR3 DNA sequence: TGTGCCAGCAGTGGTGGACTCCTGGGGACTGAAGCTTTCTTT. This gives the protein CASSGGLLGTEAFF.

The V gene is TRBV6-2 or TRBV6-3, the J gene TRBJ2-7, with D perhaps TRBD1 (5 bases). This CDR3 has 11 amino acids. The V end was cut by 7 bases, the J end by 8 bases, with 12 bases between. Germline V gene data show CDR1 as MNHEY and CDR2 as SVGEGT. The CDR3 DNA reads as TGTGCCAGCACTTATGACAGCCAGCAGTACTTC. It yields the protein CASTYDSQQYF.

On this clone itself: This same CDR3 is encoded by further DNA sequences in the sample. The V and J genes are TRBV19 and TRBJ1-6; weak D call: TRBD1 (6 bases). CDR1 is LNHDA, CDR2 SQIVND, per germline (reference sequence). The ends were cut back, 4 bases at V and 9 bases at J, with 7 bases in the middle. The CDR3 runs 12 residues. CDR3 sequence: CASSTGVSPLHF. CDR3 bases: TGTGCCAGTAGTACAGGGGTTTCACCCCTCCACTTT.

The J gene is TRBJ2-7, the V gene TRBV6-5; D possibly corresponds to TRBD2 (6 bases). The CDR3 covers 13 residues. V lost 6 bases to trimming and J lost 3 bases, with 12 bases between them. The V gene's germline CDR1 is MNHEY and CDR2 SVGAGI. Written as DNA, the CDR3 is TGTGCCAGCAGACTTAGCGGTAACTACGAGCAGTACTTC. Its translation: CASRLSGNYEQYF.

This clone was seen only once. This chain joins TRBV7-2 and TRBJ2-2, with 8 bases identical to TRBD1. Germline loops: CDR1 SGHTA, CDR2 FQGNSA. V lost 5 bases and J lost 0; bases outside the gene matches: 5. The CDR3 is made up of 16 amino acids. As DNA, the CDR3 is TGTGCCAGCAGCCGCGCGACAGGGGCGAACACCGGGGAGCTGTTTTTT. It yields the protein CASSRATGANTGELFF.

This clone was detected once. V gene TRBV5-1 combines with J gene TRBJ1-1, with D possibly matching TRBD1 (5 bases). Trimming cost V 2 bases and J 6 bases, with 26 bases left between them. CDR3 length equals 18 residues. The germline V gene has CDR1 SGHRS and CDR2 YFSETQ. DNA for the CDR3: TGCGCCAGCAGCTTAATACCATGGCAGGGAGGGATGGGCGCTGAAGCTTTCTTT. Translating gives CASSLIPWQGGMGAEAFF.

This clone has a single count. This chain's CDR3 is CASSVGGRGRRNTIYF. In nucleotides, the CDR3 is TGTGCCAGCAGCGTAGGCGGCAGGGGGAGAAGAAACACCATATATTTT. V gene TRBV9 combines with J gene TRBJ1-3, with 7 nucleotides matching TRBD1. Trimming at V came to 0 bases and at J to 5 bases, leaving 8 bases not matched to a gene. The CDR3 contains 16 residues. Germline V gene sequence: CDR1 SGDLS, CDR2 YYNGEE.

This clone has a single count. This chain uses TRBV6-5 with TRBJ2-7, with TRBD1 identical over 11 bases. The CDR3 covers 15 residues. J gave up 4 bases and V 0 bases, and 2 bases lay outside the gene matches. CDR1 is MNHEY and CDR2 is SVGAGI in the germline V gene. The CDR3 bases are TGTGCCAGCAGTTACTCCGGGACAGGGGGTTACGAGCAGTACTTC. It specifies CASSYSGTGGYEQYF.

The V gene is TRBV12-3 or TRBV12-4, the J gene TRBJ1-2; D is perhaps TRBD1 (5 bases). V was shortened by 3 bases and J by 10 bases, with 12 bases between the two germline ends. This CDR3 contains 12 residues. This chain's CDR3 is CASSFGAETYTF. The CDR3 DNA follows: TGTGCCAGCAGTTTTGGGGCAGAGACCTACACCTTC.

The J gene is TRBJ2-5, the V gene TRBV3-1 (or the pseudogene TRBV3-2), with 10 bases that match TRBD2. Trimming took 1 base from V and 3 from J; bases not matched to a gene: 5. The germline CDR1 and CDR2 sequences are LGHDT and YNNKEL (reference sequence). The CDR3 covers 16 residues. The CDR3 region has the DNA TGTGCCAGCAGCCAAGGGTCAGGACTAGCGGAAGAGACCCAGTACTTC. Translated: CASSQGSGLAEETQYF.

V usage is TRBV3-1 (or the pseudogene TRBV3-2) and J usage is TRBJ2-7; D may be TRBD2 (6 bases). Germline-derived CDR1 and CDR2 are LGHDT and YNNKEL (reference sequence). Trimming removed 0 bases from V and 6 bases from J, with 9 bases in between. There are 13 residues in the CDR3. Here the CDR3 DNA reads TGTGCCAGCAGCCAAGATGGGGGAGGCGAGCAGTACTTC. Its translation: CASSQDGGGEQYF.

The J gene is TRBJ2-1, the V gene TRBV2; D is ambiguous. Germline V gene lookup returns CDR1 SNHLY and CDR2 FYNNEI. The CDR3 spans 17 residues. V was shortened by 6 bases and J by 0 bases, with 18 bases between the two germline ends. Here the CDR3 DNA reads TGTGCCAGCAGCGACTCCCGAACCTTAAGCTCCTACAATGAGCAGTTCTTC. Residues: CASSDSRTLSSYNEQFF.

The chain couples TRBV19 to TRBJ1-1; TRBD1 might be the D (5 bases). Deletions cut 7 bases from V and 0 bases from J, with 24 bases between. Germline CDR1 LNHDA, CDR2 SQIVND (reference sequence). This CDR3 has 18 amino acids. Here the CDR3 reads CASNAKGAPSAMNTEAFF. The CDR3 DNA is TGTGCCAGTAATGCAAAAGGGGCCCCTTCGGCCATGAACACTGAAGCTTTCTTT. The full variable domain, in which reference TRBV19 and TRBJ1-1 provide the parts outside the CDR3, is DGGITQSPKYLFRKEGQNVTLSCEQNLNHDAMYWYRQDPGQGLRLIYYSQIVNDFQKGDIAEGYSVSREKKESFPLTVTSAQKNPTAFYLCASNAKGAPSAMNTEAFFGQGTRLTVV.

On this clone: Sequence at one end of the junction differs from germline and may be a read error. In DNA, the CDR3 is TGTGCTAGCAGCTCAACAGGGTTAGAGACCCAGTACTTC. Its protein is CASSSTGLETQYF. This chain joins TRBV7-7 and TRBJ2-5, with D possibly matching TRBD1 (6 bases). Germline CDR1 SSHAT, CDR2 FNYEAQ (reference sequence). The CDR3 is made up of 13 amino acids.

This rearrangement joins TRBV14 to TRBJ1-3; no clear D. Germline lookup yields CDR1 SGHDN and CDR2 FVKESK. Trimming took 0 bases from V and 0 from J, leaving 12 bases between them. This CDR3 has 17 residues. CDR3 residues: CASSQDQGWSSGNTIYF. The DNA of the CDR3 is TGTGCCAGCAGCCAAGATCAAGGATGGAGCTCTGGAAACACCATATATTTT. The full variable domain, its missing parts supplied by reference TRBV14 and TRBJ1-3, is EAGVTQFPSHSVIEKGQTVTLRCDPISGHDNLYWYRRVMGKEIKFLLHFVKESKQDESGMPNNRFLAERTGGTYSTLKVQPAELEDSGVYFCASSQDQGWSSGNTIYFGEGSWLTVV.

This clone was picked up a small number of times. The CDR3 loop is CASSTEWGPDTQYF. CDR3 nucleotide sequence: TGTGCCAGCAGTACCGAGTGGGGCCCAGATACGCAGTATTTT. The chain employs TRBV3-1 (or the pseudogene TRBV3-2) and TRBJ2-3; D is perhaps TRBD1 (5 bases). The V gene's germline CDR1 is LGHDT and CDR2 YNNKEL (reference sequence). This CDR3 region has 14 residues. Trimming stripped 6 bases from V and 4 bases from J, with 14 bases between.

This chain connects TRBV12-3 or TRBV12-4 to TRBJ2-1, with D possibly TRBD2 on 5 matching bases. V dropped 6 bases and J dropped 12 bases, with 15 bases sitting between them. CDR3 size: 12 residues. The chain's CDR3 is CASSRYSGWQFF. CDR3 in DNA: TGTGCCAGCAGCCGTTACTCGGGATGGCAGTTCTTC.

The chain uses TRBV20-1 and TRBJ1-1; D might be TRBD1 (6 bases). Trimming removed 6 bases from V and 11 bases from J, with 16 bases in between. Germline V CDR1 and CDR2: DFQATT, SNEGSKA (reference sequence). The length of the CDR3 is 11 residues. The CDR3 coding sequence is TGCAGTGCGAAAACAGGGTTCTATGCTTTCTTT. It codes for CSAKTGFYAFF.

A single count supports this clone. The chain has TRBV3-1 (or the pseudogene TRBV3-2) and TRBJ2-7; 8 bases line up with TRBD1. Germline loops: CDR1 LGHDT, CDR2 YNNKEL (reference sequence). CDR3 length: 17 amino acids. V lost 1 base and J lost 1; bases outside the gene matches: 9. As DNA, the CDR3 is TGTGCCAGCAGCCAAGCCCTACGCACAGGGGGTTCCTACGAGCAGTACTTC. The encoded protein is CASSQALRTGGSYEQYF.

This clone came up once. V and J are TRBV4-2 and TRBJ2-1; D uncertain. Germline-derived CDR1 and CDR2 are LGHNA and YNFKEQ. With 0 bases removed from V and 3 bases from J, the gap between germline ends came to 12 bases. The CDR3 has 16 residues. CDR3 bases: TGTGCCAGCAGCCAAGACTGGGCCCCCAGCTACAATGAGCAGTTCTTC. Its protein is CASSQDWAPSYNEQFF.

This clone was found a few times. V and J are TRBV7-9 and TRBJ2-2; the match to TRBD1 covers 7 bases. With 5 bases clipped from V and 2 bases from J, the junction kept 5 bases outside the gene matches. There are 15 residues in the CDR3. The germline CDR1 and CDR2 sequences are SEHNR and FQNEAQ (reference sequence). The CDR3 reads CASSPGQINTGELFF. The CDR3 nucleotides are TGTGCCAGCAGCCCGGGACAGATCAACACCGGGGAGCTGTTTTTT.